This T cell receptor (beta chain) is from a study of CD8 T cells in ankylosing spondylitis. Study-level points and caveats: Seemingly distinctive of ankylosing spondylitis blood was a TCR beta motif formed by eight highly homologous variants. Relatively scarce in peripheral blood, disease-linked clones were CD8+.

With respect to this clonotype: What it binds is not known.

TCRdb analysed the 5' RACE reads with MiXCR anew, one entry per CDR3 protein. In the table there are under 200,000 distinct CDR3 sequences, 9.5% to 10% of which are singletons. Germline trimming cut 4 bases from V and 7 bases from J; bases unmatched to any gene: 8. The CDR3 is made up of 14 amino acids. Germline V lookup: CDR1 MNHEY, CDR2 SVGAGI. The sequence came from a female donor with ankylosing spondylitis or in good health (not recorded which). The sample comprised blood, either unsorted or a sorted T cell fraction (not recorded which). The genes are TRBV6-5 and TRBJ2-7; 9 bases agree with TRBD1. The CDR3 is CASSLRDRVGEQYF. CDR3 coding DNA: TGTGCCAGCAGTTTACGGGACAGGGTCGGGGAGCAGTACTTC.